This T cell receptor beta chain is drawn from a study of identifying expanded T cells in peripheral blood (dated by TCRdb to between 2018 and 2021). Notes on the research overall: Technical replicates were generated by sequencing separate aliquots of the same genomic DNA pool, with four replicates compared pairwise.

What the work shows at the level of the full study, not this receptor alone: Across all healthy-donor time intervals, the beta-binomial model significantly lowered both the number of clones called differentially abundant and the false-positive rate. It was expected by the authors that biological variance in healthy repertoires might increase further over much longer intervals, such as months to years. Between technical replicates the binomial model flagged approximately 1.2 differentially abundant clones, whereas over around 2 weeks the binomial model flagged about 15 and over approximately 4 weeks about 19. Variance in clone template counts between two-week samples significantly increased with total template count across all healthy donors.

The immunoSEQ Assay, which uses bias-controlled multiplex PCR amplification of genomic DNA, was used to profile TCRbeta CDR3 regions. The study's own analysis went as follows. To quantify the absolute abundance of each unique TCRbeta CDR3 region, the sequences were collapsed and filtered. Differential abundance was tested with two models: a binomial (Fisher-equivalent) model and a beta-binomial model that adds time-dependent variance fitted from healthy donors. Clones with fewer than 5 combined templates were removed, and a clone was called differentially abundant if the clone's Benjamini-Hochberg FDR was below 0.01. The form v = (b*log(k)+a)^2 was used to model beta-binomial variance as a function of total template count across the two samples. TCRdb provides this immuneACCESS table in a form limited to in-frame rearrangements. Some clones are lacking; in checked studies, under half of them reflect an unresolved V gene, and why the rest are absent is not known. The D gene and trimming were derived from the DNA, and the V and J assignments and clone size from that table. A total of roughly 100,000 clones appear in this sample, about nine tenths of them only once. The ten most abundant clones make up 13% to 15% of the sample.

Note on this clone: No antigen is known for it. No qualities accompany the bases; no much larger clone lies one base away.

The cysteine opens and the phenylalanine closes a CDR3 of 14 amino acids. Only the CDR3 region is kept as DNA, spanning 42 bases read in frame from base 1. Germline trimming: 3 bases from V, 4 bases from J; junction bases outside gene matches: 4. The germline V gene provides CDR1 MNHNS and CDR2 SASEGT. No immune events such as infections were documented for the healthy donors during the collection period. Time-dependent variance in a beta-binomial model of T-cell clone differential abundance was calibrated using healthy-donor blood repertoires as a training cohort. There were roughly 10 healthy donors in the training cohort, of whom 3 were female and 7 were male. Donor ages ranged from about 29 to 70 years, with an average of around 45 years. Obtained from a commercial supplier, whole blood was collected from each healthy donor at three time points set around 14 days apart. Genomic DNA was extracted from unsorted whole blood for immunosequencing.

The V and J genes are TRBV6-1 and TRBJ2-3, with 7 central nucleotides matching TRBD1. What was sequenced was blood. The receptor's source is a person aged 18 to 69 in good health. Here is the DNA: TGTGCCAGCAGTGAGTCTCAGGGGGCAGATACGCAGTATTTT. The encoded protein is CASSESQGADTQYF.